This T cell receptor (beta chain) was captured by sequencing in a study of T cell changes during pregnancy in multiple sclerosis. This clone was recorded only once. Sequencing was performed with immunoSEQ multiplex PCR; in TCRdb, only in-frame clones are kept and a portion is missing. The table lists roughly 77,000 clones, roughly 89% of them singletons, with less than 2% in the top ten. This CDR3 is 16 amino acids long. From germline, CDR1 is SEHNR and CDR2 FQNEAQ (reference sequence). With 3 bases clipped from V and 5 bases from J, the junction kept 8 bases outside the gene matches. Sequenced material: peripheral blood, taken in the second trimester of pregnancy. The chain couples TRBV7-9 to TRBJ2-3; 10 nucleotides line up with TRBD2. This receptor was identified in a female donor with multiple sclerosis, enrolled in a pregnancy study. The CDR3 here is CASSFRAGGQGDTQYF. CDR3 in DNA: TGTGCCAGCAGCTTCAGAGCGGGGGGGCAGGGAGATACGCAGTATTTT.